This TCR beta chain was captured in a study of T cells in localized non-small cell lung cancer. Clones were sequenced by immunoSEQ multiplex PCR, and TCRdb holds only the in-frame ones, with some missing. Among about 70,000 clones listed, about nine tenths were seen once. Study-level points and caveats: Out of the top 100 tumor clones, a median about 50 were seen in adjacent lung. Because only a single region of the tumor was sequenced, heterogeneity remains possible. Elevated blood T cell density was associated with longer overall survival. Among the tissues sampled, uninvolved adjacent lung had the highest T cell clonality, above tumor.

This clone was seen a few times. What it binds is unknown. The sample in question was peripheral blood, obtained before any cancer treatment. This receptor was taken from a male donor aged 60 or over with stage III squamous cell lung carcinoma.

The CDR3 bases are TGTGCCAGCAGTGAAGCGGGACCGTCATCTGGAAACACCATATATTTT. It encodes CASSEAGPSSGNTIYF. The V and J genes are TRBV6-1 and TRBJ1-3; perhaps TRBD1 as D (5 bases). Trimming took off 0 bases at V and 1 base at J, with 10 bases between the two ends. The V gene's germline CDR1 is MNHNS and CDR2 SASEGT. The CDR3 runs to 16 residues.